The rows below give T cell receptor beta chains drawn from one sample of a study of metastatic and nonmetastatic thyroid tumors. Through MiXCR, TCRdb re-clonotyped the PCR reads. In the table there are about 15,000 clones, about 31% of which are singletons. Sequencing was done on a sample of tumor tissue. The receptor source for this set is a female donor with papillary thyroid cancer or a benign thyroid nodule (not recorded which). Some clones in this sample may be carry-over from other donors' samples. Each CDR3 is given with its conserved first and last residue. A D gene is named only where the DNA matches it firmly. Clone size is not always given. Where it is, it says once, few, many or a class for expanded clones.

>.|TRBJ1-1|TRBV12-3/TRBV12-4|.
TGTGCCAGCAGTTTATGGATCACTTTGAACACTGAAGCTTTCTTT
CASSLWITLNTEAFF
>TRBD2|TRBJ2-1|TRBV11-2|.
TGTGCCAGCAGCTTCCCGCCCGGGGCTAGCGGGAGCAATGAGCAGTTCTTC
CASSFPPGASGSNEQFF
>.|TRBJ1-5|TRBV3-1|.
TGTGCCAGCAGCCAGGTGGGTAATCAGCCCCAGCATTTT
CASSQVGNQPQHF
>.|TRBJ2-7|TRBV5-4|.
TGTGCCAGCAGCTTGGGGAGGGTTTGGTCTGGGGGCTACGAGCAGTACTTC
CASSLGRVWSGGYEQYF
>TRBD2|TRBJ2-5|TRBV6-1|few
TGTGCCAGCACCCAGACGGGGGGGGGTGGAGAGACCCAGTACTTC
CASTQTGGGGETQYF
>.|TRBJ1-5|TRBV4-2|.
TGTGCCAGCAGCCAAGGGGAGGGGACGAACCCTAGCAATCAGCCCCAGCATTTT
CASSQGEGTNPSNQPQHF
>.|TRBJ2-1|TRBV20-1|.
TGCAGTGCTAGTCTAGAGCAGTTCTTC
CSASLEQFF
>.|TRBJ2-7|TRBV6-1|.
TGTGCCAGCAGCGAAGGGGACCCCCGGGAGCAGTACTTC
CASSEGDPREQYF
>.|TRBJ1-6|TRBV6-6|many
TGTGCCAGCAGTTACAGGGATAATTTATCCCTCCACTTT
CASSYRDNLSLHF
>.|TRBJ2-5|TRBV6-2/TRBV6-3|many
TGTGCCAGCAGCCCGACGACCACGAGGGGGACCCAGTACTTC
CASSPTTTRGTQYF
>.|TRBJ1-5|TRBV27|many
TGTGCCAGCAGTTTCGTAATGGGCAATCAGCCCCAGCATTTT
CASSFVMGNQPQHF
>.|TRBJ1-3|TRBV30|few
TGTGCCTGGAGTTATCTAGGCAGCTCTGGAAACACCATATATTTT
CAWSYLGSSGNTIYF
>.|TRBJ1-2|TRBV30|.
TGTGCCTGGAGGACGATTGGCTACACCTTC
CAWRTIGYTF
>.|TRBJ2-2|TRBV4-1|once
TGCGCCAGCAGCCAAGAGGTGACCGGGGAGCTGTTTTTT
CASSQEVTGELFF
>TRBD2|TRBJ2-1|TRBV20-1|.
TGCAGTGCTAGAGATCTAGCGGGCTACAATGAGCAGTTCTTC
CSARDLAGYNEQFF
>.|TRBJ1-1|TRBV19|few
TGTGCCAGTAGTCCCCCTCTTTGGTTGAACACTGAAGCTTTCTTT
CASSPPLWLNTEAFF
>TRBD1|TRBJ2-1|TRBV30|.
TGTGCCTGGAGCAGTGGACAGGGGGCTAATGAGCAGTTCTTC
CAWSSGQGANEQFF
>.|TRBJ1-2|TRBV5-6|many
TGTGCCAGCAGCTTGTGGGGGAACTATGGCTACACCTTC
CASSLWGNYGYTF
>.|TRBJ1-5|TRBV20-1|.
TGCAGTGCTGAGCGCGACGCGTGGCAGCCCCAGCATTTT
CSAERDAWQPQHF
>TRBD2|TRBJ2-1|TRBV20-1|.
TGCAGTGCTAGAAGAGGGACTACCAGATACACTGAGCAGTTCTTC
CSARRGTTRYTEQFF
>TRBD2|TRBJ2-1|TRBV7-9|many
TGTGCCAGCAGCGGGTTTTCAGGGGGGACTAGCGGAGCAGGCTCCTACAATGAGCAGTTCTTC
CASSGFSGGTSGAGSYNEQFF
>.|TRBJ2-1|TRBV7-3|many
TGTGCCAGCAGCGCCCTAGCCCCACCGGAGCAGTTCTTC
CASSALAPPEQFF
>TRBD1|TRBJ1-2|TRBV6-1|medium-sized
TGTGCCAGCAGCCCCAACCTACAGGGGGCGAGTGGCTACACCTTC
CASSPNLQGASGYTF
>.|TRBJ2-7|TRBV28|few
TGTGCCAGCAGTTTCGGCGTGGGCGAGCAGTACTTC
CASSFGVGEQYF
>.|TRBJ2-3|TRBV19|many
TGTGCCAGTAGTATAGACACCAGGGCCACAGATACGCAGTATTTT
CASSIDTRATDTQYF
>.|TRBJ1-1|TRBV5-1|few
TGCGCCAGCAGCTTGGTGCCGGGGACGAACACTGAAGCTTTCTTT
CASSLVPGTNTEAFF
>TRBD1|TRBJ1-2|TRBV3-1|many
TGTGCCAGCAGCCAAATTGGACAGGGGGGGGTTGGCTACACCTTC
CASSQIGQGGVGYTF
>TRBD1|TRBJ2-2|TRBV6-4|medium-sized
TGTGCCAGCAGTTCAGGACAGGGGAACACCGGGGAGCTGTTTTTT
CASSSGQGNTGELFF
>.|TRBJ2-1|TRBV15|few
TGTGCCACCAGCCCGAGGGGAGGTGAGCAGTTCTTC
CATSPRGGEQFF